One sample yielded the 6 T cell receptor beta chains listed below, sequenced in a study of blood T cell repertoires in COVID-19 (TCRdb year 2020). Library creation used the immunoSEQ multiplex PCR assay. The table was pulled from immuneACCESS by TCRdb, which kept in-frame rearrangements only. Such tables lose some clones; where checked, under half of the loss comes from unresolved V genes, and the rest has no known cause. Counted in this sample were 160,000 or so clones; roughly nine tenths of them appeared once. Approximately 3% of the sample lies in the top ten. The sample consisted of peripheral blood. All receptors come from a man aged 60-69 years with acute or convalescent COVID-19.

The chain is built from TRBV7-2 and TRBJ2-3; D is uncertain. CDR3 length: 13 amino acids. V dropped 7 bases and J dropped 7 bases, with 15 bases sitting between them. Per germline, CDR1 SGHTA and CDR2 FQGNSA. Written as DNA, the CDR3 is TGTGCCAGCACCGTTAAACAGCATAATACGCAGTATTTT. Its translation: CASTVKQHNTQYF.

The chain combines TRBV12-3 or TRBV12-4 with TRBJ1-3; a weak D match, TRBD1 (5 bases). The CDR3 loop spans 13 amino acids. V dropped 4 bases and J dropped 8 bases, with 12 bases sitting between them. CDR3 DNA sequence: TGTGCCAGCAGTTGGCAGGGTTTTGACACCATATATTTT. Translated, it gives CASSWQGFDTIYF.

The chain links TRBV29-1 to TRBJ1-1, with TRBD1 matching over 7 bases. Germline CDR1 SQVTM, CDR2 ANQGSEA. The junction had 15 bases not matched to a gene; V was cut back by 6 bases and J by 5 bases. The CDR3 length is 15 residues. The CDR3 bases are TGCAGCGTAAAAGCCAGGGGGATAGGTGAAACTGAAGCTTTCTTT. Protein sequence: CSVKARGIGETEAFF.

V gene TRBV6-6 combines with J gene TRBJ2-2, with 9 bases matching TRBD2. With 4 bases clipped from V and 5 bases from J, the junction kept 5 bases outside the gene matches. Germline assignment: CDR1 MNHNY and CDR2 SVGAGI (reference sequence). The CDR3 has 15 amino acids. CDR3 nucleotide sequence: TGTGCCAGCAGTTTAGGGCTAGCGGGGACCGGGGAGCTGTTTTTT. It translates to CASSLGLAGTGELFF.

The chain employs TRBV4-3 and TRBJ1-2; 10 bases match TRBD1. From germline, CDR1 is LGHNA and CDR2 YSLEER. The CDR3 contains 16 residues. V dropped 2 bases and J dropped 8; count of bases not matched to a gene: 11. The CDR3 spells CASSQPGQGRVEGYTF. For the CDR3, the DNA is TGCGCCAGCAGCCAACCGGGACAGGGGAGAGTCGAGGGCTACACCTTC.

This clone was detected only once. The CDR3 bases are TGTGCCAGCAGCCGTACAATGAACACTGAAGCTTTCTTT. As protein: CASSRTMNTEAFF. This sequence joins TRBV7-2 and TRBJ1-1, with no clear D. Germline values: CDR1 SGHTA, CDR2 FQGNSA. Trimming took off 5 bases at V and 0 bases at J, with 7 bases between the two ends. The CDR3 contains 13 residues. Full variable domain (missing parts from reference TRBV7-2 and TRBJ1-1): GAGVSQSPSNKVTEKGKDVELRCDPISGHTALYWYRQSLGQGLEFLIYFQGNSAPDKSGLPSDRFSAERTGGSVSTLTIQRTQQEDSAVYLCASSRTMNTEAFFGQGTRLTVV.